Sequencing of this T cell receptor beta chain was carried out in a study of circulating and synovial CD4+ cells in juvenile arthritis. The study's findings and limits: These blood cells shared more CDR3 sequences with synovium than bulk blood. Diversity here was lower than in bulk blood CD4 cells.

Looked up from germline, CDR1 is LGHNT and CDR2 is FRNRAP. V lost 5 bases, J lost 4 bases, and 7 bases stayed unmatched. The CDR3 spans 16 residues. This clone was observed once. The antigen is not known. Clones were sequenced by immunoSEQ multiplex PCR, and TCRdb holds only the in-frame ones, with some missing. The table includes about 32,000 clones, around 95% detected once. This clonotype originated in a human donor with juvenile idiopathic arthritis. Sequenced input: CD4+ T cells from blood. This chain links TRBV12-5 with TRBJ2-5, with 13 bases matching TRBD2. The CDR3 sequence is CASGQGTSGIAETQYF. The CDR3 bases are TGTGCTAGTGGTCAAGGGACTAGCGGGATAGCAGAGACCCAGTACTTC.